Given below is one T cell receptor (beta chain) in context. The source of the sample is a study of blood T cell repertoires in COVID-19. Study in general: Whether acute or convalescent, the COVID-19 samples came from the United States, Italy and Spain. From T cells, B-cell-depleted T cells, or PBMCs came the material, which was cDNA or gDNA.

Original handling: Researchers report that nucleated cell counts were estimated from reference gene primer amplification. Sequencing used immunoSEQ multiplex PCR; TCRdb keeps in-frame clones, though not all of them. That table furnishes V, J and clone size, whereas the DNA furnished D and trimming. The table has 150,000 to 200,000 clones, approximately 82% seen once. Clinical history reported by participants formed the basis on which cohorts were assigned. This CDR3 comprises 12 residues. V trimming: 2 bases; J trimming: 10 bases; junction bases outside the gene matches: 2. The germline V gene encodes CDR1 LNHDA and CDR2 SQIVND (reference sequence).

Specimen: PBMCs or T cells enriched from blood (not recorded which). This TCR came from a man aged 50 to 59 who had recovered from COVID-19. The chain links TRBV19 to TRBJ2-1, with 7 nucleotides matching TRBD2. CDR3 nucleotide sequence: TGTGCCAGTAGTATAAACGGGAGGGAGCAGTTCTTC. Amino acid sequence: CASSINGREQFF.